This entry concerns a single TCR beta chain. Its specific antigen is unknown. Qualities for individual bases were not recorded, and no much larger clone is one base off. This entry is derived from a study of blood T cell repertoires in COVID-19 (dated by TCRdb to about 2020). About the full investigation: Samples from collaborators originated in the United States, Italy and Spain and spanned both the acute and convalescent phases of COVID-19. The material from the prospective study consisted of cDNA or gDNA derived from T cells, B-cell-depleted T cells, or PBMCs. Deeply sampled blood TCRbeta repertoires from subjects exposed to, actively infected with, or recovered from COVID-19 were included in the dataset. The repertoires were released in a freely available public database intended as a resource for research on the immune response to SARS-CoV-2. The samples were drawn from the first 160 participants of the ongoing ImmuneRACE study and from 1,254 subjects provided by 6 global collaborators. The sample metadata nearly always contained a de-identified subject ID, COVID-19 status, age in years and sex. Where available, HLA class I and class II types were obtained from metadata supplied by the sample provider rather than from assay-based typing.

Collaborating institutions collected whole blood in K2EDTA tubes following their own protocols. For TCRbeta analysis, collaborator samples were shipped as frozen whole blood, as isolated PBMCs, or as DNA extracted from either sample type. General study outcomes and caveats: The amount of clinical and demographic metadata varied by source and participant and was provided uncurated.

TCRbeta CDR3 regions were amplified from genomic DNA using the immunoSEQ Assay, a bias-controlled multiplex PCR. In the original analysis: The number of nucleated cells in each sample was estimated by amplification of reference gene primers within the assay. To quantify the absolute abundance of each unique TCRbeta CDR3 rearrangement, sequence reads were collapsed and filtered. For each sample, productive Simpson clonality was calculated as the square root of Simpson's diversity index across productive rearrangements. TCRdb took this table from immuneACCESS and kept in-frame rearrangements with V and J called. Such tables lack part of the clones; where checked against another copy, unresolved V genes explain under half of the gap, and the rest is unexplained. That table supplies the V and J calls and clone size; D and trimming were determined from the DNA. The sample includes 110,000 to 150,000 clones, with 65% to 90% observed a single time. The ten largest clones represent about 3.2% of the sample.

The CDR3 contains 13 residues, cysteine and phenylalanine counted. Only the CDR3 DNA is retained, 39 bases long and in frame from the first base. CDR1 and CDR2 were assigned from the germline V gene as SNHLY and FYNNEI. Trimming removed 3 bases from V and 7 bases from J; the gene matches leave 4 bases unexplained. Sequencing was done on a sample of peripheral blood. The TCR was taken from a man between 45 and 60 years old with acute or convalescent COVID-19. Rearrangement joined TRBV2 to TRBJ2-7, and TRBD1 aligns with 9 junction nucleotides. Here is the DNA: TGTGCCAGCAGTGAGGGGACAGGGCGGGAGCAGTACTTC. Its coded protein is CASSEGTGREQYF. Here the CDR3 is joined to the reference TRBV2 and TRBJ2-7 genes, and the full variable domain is: EPEVTQTPSHQVTQMGQEVILRCVPISNHLYFYWYRQILGQKVEFLVSFYNNEISEKSEIFDDQFSVERPDGSNFTLKIRSTKLEDSAMYFCASSEGTGREQYFGPGTRLTVT.